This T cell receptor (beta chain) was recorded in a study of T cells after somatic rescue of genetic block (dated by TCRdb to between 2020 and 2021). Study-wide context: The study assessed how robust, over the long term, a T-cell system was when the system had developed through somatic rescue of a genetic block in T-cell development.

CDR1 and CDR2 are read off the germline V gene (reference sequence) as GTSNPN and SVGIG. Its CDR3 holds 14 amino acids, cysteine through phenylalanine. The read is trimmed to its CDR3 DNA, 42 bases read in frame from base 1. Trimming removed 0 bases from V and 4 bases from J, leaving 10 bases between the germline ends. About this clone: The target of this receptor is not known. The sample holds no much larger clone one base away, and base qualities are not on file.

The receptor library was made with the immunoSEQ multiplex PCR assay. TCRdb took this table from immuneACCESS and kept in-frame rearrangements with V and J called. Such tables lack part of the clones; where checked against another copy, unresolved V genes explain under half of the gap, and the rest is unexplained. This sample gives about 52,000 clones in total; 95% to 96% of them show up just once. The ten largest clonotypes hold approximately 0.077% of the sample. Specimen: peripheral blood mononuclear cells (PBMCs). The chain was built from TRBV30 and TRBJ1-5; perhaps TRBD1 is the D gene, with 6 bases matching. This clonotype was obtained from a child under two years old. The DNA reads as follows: TGTGCCTGGAGTGTAGGAACAGGGAATCAGCCCCAGCATTTT. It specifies CAWSVGTGNQPQHF.